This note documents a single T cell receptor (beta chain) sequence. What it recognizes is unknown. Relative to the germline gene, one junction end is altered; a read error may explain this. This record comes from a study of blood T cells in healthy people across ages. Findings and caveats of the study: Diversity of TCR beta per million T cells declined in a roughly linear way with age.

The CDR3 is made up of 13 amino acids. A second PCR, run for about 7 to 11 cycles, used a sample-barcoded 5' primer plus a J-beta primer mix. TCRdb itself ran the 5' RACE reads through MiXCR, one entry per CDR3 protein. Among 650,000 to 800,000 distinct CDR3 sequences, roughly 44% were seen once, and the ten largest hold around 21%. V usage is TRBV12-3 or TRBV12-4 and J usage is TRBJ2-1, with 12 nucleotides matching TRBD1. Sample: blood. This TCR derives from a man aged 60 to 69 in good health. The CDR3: CAGRGQGAGEQFF. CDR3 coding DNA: TGTGCCGGCAGGGGACAGGGGGCTGGTGAGCAGTTCTTC.